One and the same sample provided the 21 T cell receptor beta chains below, sequenced in a study of response to subunit inactivated influenza vaccine. TCRdb ran MiXCR on the RT-PCR reads and lists one entry per CDR3 protein. This table holds hundreds of thousands of distinct CDR3 sequences, roughly 27% found once. The material was CD4+ T cells sorted from PBMCs, obtained 5 days after vaccination. The receptors originated from a man aged 50 to 59 who received an inactivated influenza vaccine.

CDR3: CASSGDRGITGELFF. CDR3 in DNA: TGTGCCAGCAGTGGGGACAGGGGGATCACCGGGGAGCTGTTTTTT. J is TRBJ2-2 and V is TRBV12-3 or TRBV12-4; 11 bases line up with TRBD1. The CDR3 is 15 residues long. J lost 4 bases, V lost 5 bases, and 3 bases had no gene match.

The V and J genes are TRBV29-1 and TRBJ1-1; D is uncertain. The length of the CDR3 is 13 residues. The ends were cut back, 6 bases at V and 5 bases at J, with 16 bases in the middle. Germline V lookup: CDR1 SQVTM, CDR2 ANQGSEA. The DNA for the CDR3 is TGCAGCGTCCACCCGGAGGGTCGGACTGAAGCTTTCTTT. This gives the protein CSVHPEGRTEAFF. The complete variable domain, with remaining parts taken from reference TRBV29-1 and TRBJ1-1, reads SAVISQKPSRDICQRGTSLTIQCQVDSQVTMMFWYRQQPGQSLTLIATANQGSEATYESGFVIDKFPISRPNLTFSTLTVSNMSPEDSSIYLCSVHPEGRTEAFFGQGTRLTVV.

J is TRBJ2-1 and V is TRBV19; 9 bases align to TRBD1. Per the germline V gene, CDR1 is LNHDA and CDR2 is SQIVND (reference sequence). The V gene end was trimmed by 3 bases and the J gene end by 4 bases; junction bases not matched to a gene: 4. The CDR3 runs to 15 residues. CDR3 sequence: CASSISGQGYNEQFF. DNA of the CDR3: TGTGCCAGTAGTATTTCGGGACAGGGTTACAATGAGCAGTTCTTC.

This clonotype was observed a handful of times. This chain joins TRBV6-5 and TRBJ1-2, with 11 bases fitting TRBD1. The J segment lost 4 bases and the V segment lost 4 bases, leaving 5 bases of the junction unmatched. Germline V gives CDR1 MNHEY, CDR2 SVGAGI. This CDR3 contains 15 residues. CDR3 in amino acids: CASSLAGTGGYGYTF. The CDR3 DNA reads as TGTGCCAGCAGTTTAGCCGGGACAGGGGGCTATGGCTACACCTTC.

The genes are TRBV14 and TRBJ2-7; 8 nucleotides align to TRBD2. The ends lost 1 base at V and 4 bases at J; junction bases unmatched: 18. Germline V gene lookup returns CDR1 SGHDN and CDR2 FVKESK. The length of the CDR3 is 19 residues. Here the CDR3 reads CASSQGRTPWLAGFYEQYF. The DNA for the CDR3 is TGTGCCAGCAGCCAAGGACGTACCCCTTGGCTAGCGGGCTTTTACGAGCAGTACTTC.

The chain combines TRBV20-1 with TRBJ2-1; 12 bases line up with TRBD2. Germline V gene lookup returns CDR1 DFQATT and CDR2 SNEGSKA (reference sequence). The CDR3 is 12 amino acids. With 8 bases clipped from V and 7 bases from J, the junction kept 3 bases outside the gene matches. The CDR3 region is CSLAGGLNEQFF. The CDR3 nucleotides read TGCAGTCTAGCGGGGGGGTTGAATGAGCAGTTCTTC.

J is TRBJ2-4 and V is TRBV12-3 or TRBV12-4; D perhaps matches TRBD2 (7 bases). The CDR3 length is 13 residues. V gave up 3 bases and J gave up 9 bases, with 12 bases separating them. CDR3 nucleotide sequence: TGTGCCAGCAGTTTGGGGGGGGCGGCCATTCAGTACTTC. This gives the protein CASSLGGAAIQYF.

The chain combines TRBV7-9 with TRBJ1-1; D is possibly TRBD1 (6 bases). Germline loops: CDR1 SEHNR, CDR2 FQNEAQ (reference sequence). Trimming cost V 1 base and J 1 base, with 13 bases left between them. CDR3 size: 16 residues. The CDR3 loop reads CASSLGGTRSNTEAFF. The CDR3 DNA sequence: TGTGCCAGCAGCTTAGGGGGGACACGCTCGAACACTGAAGCTTTCTTT.

CDR3 DNA sequence: TGTGCCAGCAGGGGACAGGGTTATTCACCCCTCCACTTT. This encodes CASRGQGYSPLHF. The genes are TRBV2 and TRBJ1-6; 9 bases align to TRBD1. V shed 6 bases and J 8 bases; nucleotides not matched to a gene: 2. Looked up from germline, CDR1 is SNHLY and CDR2 is FYNNEI. The CDR3 sequence is 13 residues long.

This chain uses TRBV15 with TRBJ2-7, with D tentatively TRBD1 or TRBD2 (5 bases each). Deletions cut 3 bases from V and 3 bases from J, with 12 bases between. Looked up from germline, CDR1 is LNHNV and CDR2 is YYDKDF (reference sequence). The length of the CDR3 is 14 residues. CDR3 amino acids: CATSSRDGSYEQYF. The DNA for the CDR3 is TGTGCCACCAGCAGCAGGGACGGTAGCTACGAGCAGTACTTC.

This clonotype was detected only a few times. J is TRBJ2-1 and V is TRBV7-2; D is uncertain. The ends were cut back, 0 bases at V and 0 bases at J, with 12 bases in the middle. Germline CDR1 is SGHTA and CDR2 is FQGNSA. The CDR3 extends over 17 amino acids. CDR3 protein: CASSLAPTKGSYNEQFF. CDR3 coding DNA: TGTGCCAGCAGCTTAGCGCCGACGAAGGGCTCCTACAATGAGCAGTTCTTC. Full variable domain (rest looked up from reference TRBV7-2 and TRBJ2-1): GAGVSQSPSNKVTEKGKDVELRCDPISGHTALYWYRQSLGQGLEFLIYFQGNSAPDKSGLPSDRFSAERTGGSVSTLTIQRTQQEDSAVYLCASSLAPTKGSYNEQFFGPGTRLTVL.

On this clonotype: The junction does not match germline at one end; this may be a read error. The chain links TRBV29-1 to TRBJ1-1; D unresolved. CDR1 and CDR2 from the germline V gene are SQVTM and ANQGSEA. The CDR3 spans 14 residues. The CDR3, as DNA: TGCAGCGTCGAAGGACGGCATACTAACACTGAAGCTTTCTTT. Amino acid sequence: CSVEGRHTNTEAFF.

This clonotype was observed a few times. The chain uses TRBV5-1 and TRBJ2-3; 7 bases map to TRBD2. V gave up 5 bases and J gave up 5 bases; unmatched junction bases: 8. This CDR3 region has 14 residues. Per the germline V gene, CDR1 is SGHRS and CDR2 is YFSETQ. The CDR3 region is CASRKLAVGDTQYF. CDR3 sequence (DNA): TGCGCCAGCAGGAAGCTAGCGGTTGGAGATACGCAGTATTTT.

This clonotype was detected many times. The chain recombines TRBV5-1 with TRBJ2-1; a possible D gene is TRBD2 (6 bases). CDR3 length equals 15 residues. The ends were cut back, 0 bases at V and 0 bases at J, with 7 bases in the middle. The germline CDR1 and CDR2 sequences are SGHRS and YFSETQ. CDR3 nucleotides: TGCGCCAGCAGCTTGGGGGACTTCTCCTACAATGAGCAGTTCTTC. This translates into CASSLGDFSYNEQFF.

The gene calls are TRBV29-1 and TRBJ1-1; perhaps TRBD1 as D (6 bases). CDR1 and CDR2 (germline): SQVTM, ANQGSEA. V was cut by 2 bases and J by 1 base, with 11 bases left in between. The CDR3 contains 14 residues. The CDR3 is CSVEPRQANTEAFF. The CDR3 DNA sequence: TGCAGCGTTGAACCCAGACAGGCGAACACTGAAGCTTTCTTT.

At least ten counts were recorded for this clonotype. The chain uses TRBV20-1 and TRBJ1-6; no clear D. CDR3 length: 14 residues. Germline CDR1 is DFQATT and CDR2 is SNEGSKA (reference sequence). V was cut by 6 bases and J by 6 bases, with 15 bases left in between. The CDR3 is CSALPGDFNSPLHF. The DNA for the CDR3 is TGCAGTGCCCTTCCGGGTGACTTTAATTCACCCCTCCACTTT.

This chain connects TRBV29-1 to TRBJ1-2; D perhaps matches TRBD1 (5 bases). V was cut by 6 bases and J by 8 bases, with 19 bases left in between. This CDR3 contains 13 residues. From germline, CDR1 is SQVTM and CDR2 ANQGSEA. CDR3 nucleotide sequence: TGCAGCGTGGGGCGGGGATCTATGGACGGCTACACCTTC. Translation gives CSVGRGSMDGYTF.

The genes are TRBV12-3 or TRBV12-4 and TRBJ1-1; D remains unclear. Trimming took off 7 bases at V and 7 bases at J, with 10 bases between the two ends. The CDR3 is made up of 11 amino acids. DNA for the CDR3: TGTGCCAGCACCCCCGATATTGAAGCTTTCTTT. Protein: CASTPDIEAFF.

The chain combines TRBV5-8 with TRBJ2-3; 8 bases align to TRBD2. V was clipped by 0 bases and J by 2 bases; unmatched bases: 2. The CDR3 consists of 15 residues. The germline gives CDR1 SGHTS, CDR2 YDEGEE. The CDR3 region is CASSLAAGATDTQYF. The CDR3 DNA is TGTGCCAGCAGCTTGGCAGCGGGGGCCACAGATACGCAGTATTTT.

This clonotype was observed at least ten times. The chain recombines TRBV4-3 with TRBJ2-7; 11 nucleotides line up with TRBD2. The J segment lost 9 bases and the V segment lost 0 bases, leaving 7 bases of the junction unmatched. Germline V gene lookup returns CDR1 LGHNA and CDR2 YSLEER. This CDR3 is 15 amino acids long. The DNA for the CDR3 is TGCGCCAGCAGCCAAGATGTGCTAGCGGGAGGTTGGCAGTACTTC. Protein product: CASSQDVLAGGWQYF.

This chain uses TRBV9 with TRBJ2-5, with 9 bases fitting TRBD2. Germline V gene data show CDR1 as SGDLS and CDR2 as YYNGEE. This CDR3 is built from 21 residues. The trim removed 1 base at V and 0 bases at J, leaving 19 bases unmatched. In nucleotides, the CDR3 is TGTGCCAGCAGCGTATTGTCCCGGCCCAGGGGACTAGCAAATTACCAAGAGACCCAGTACTTC. It encodes CASSVLSRPRGLANYQETQYF.